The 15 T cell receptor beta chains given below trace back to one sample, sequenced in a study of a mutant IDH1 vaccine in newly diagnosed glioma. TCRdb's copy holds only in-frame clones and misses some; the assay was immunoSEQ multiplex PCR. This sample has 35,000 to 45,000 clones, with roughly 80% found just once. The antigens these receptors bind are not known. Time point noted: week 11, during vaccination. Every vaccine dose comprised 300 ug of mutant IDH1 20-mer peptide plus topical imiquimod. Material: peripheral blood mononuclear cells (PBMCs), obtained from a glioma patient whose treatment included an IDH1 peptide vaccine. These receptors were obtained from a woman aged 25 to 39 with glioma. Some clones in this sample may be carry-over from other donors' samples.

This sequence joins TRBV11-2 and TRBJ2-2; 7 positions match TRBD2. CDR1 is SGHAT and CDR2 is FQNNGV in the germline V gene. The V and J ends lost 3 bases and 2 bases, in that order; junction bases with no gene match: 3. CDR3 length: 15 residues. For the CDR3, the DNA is TGTGCCAGCAGCTTCGGGACTAAAAACACCGGGGAGCTGTTTTTT. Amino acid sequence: CASSFGTKNTGELFF.

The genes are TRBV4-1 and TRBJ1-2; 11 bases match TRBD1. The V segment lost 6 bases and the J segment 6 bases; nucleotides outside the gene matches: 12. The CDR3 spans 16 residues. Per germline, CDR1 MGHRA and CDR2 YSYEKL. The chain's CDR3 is CASRQSPGTGGNGYTF. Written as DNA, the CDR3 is TGCGCCAGCAGACAATCCCCCGGGACAGGGGGTAATGGCTACACCTTC.

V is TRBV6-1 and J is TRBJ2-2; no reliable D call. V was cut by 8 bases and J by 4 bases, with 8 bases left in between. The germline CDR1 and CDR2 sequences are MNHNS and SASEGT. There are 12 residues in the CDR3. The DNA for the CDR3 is TGTGCCAGCGGGGATTTCACCGGGGAGCTGTTTTTT. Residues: CASGDFTGELFF.

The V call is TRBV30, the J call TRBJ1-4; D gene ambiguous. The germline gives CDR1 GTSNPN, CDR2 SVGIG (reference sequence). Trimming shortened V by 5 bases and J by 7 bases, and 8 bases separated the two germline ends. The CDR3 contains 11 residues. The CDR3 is CAWARVEKLFF. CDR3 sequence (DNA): TGTGCCTGGGCCCGGGTTGAAAAACTGTTTTTT. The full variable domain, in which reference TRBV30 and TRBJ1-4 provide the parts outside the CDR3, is SQTIHQWPATLVQPVGSPLSLECTVEGTSNPNLYWYRQAAGRGLQLLFYSVGIGQISSEVPQNLSASRPQDRQFILSSKKLLLSDSGFYLCAWARVEKLFFGSGTQLSVL.

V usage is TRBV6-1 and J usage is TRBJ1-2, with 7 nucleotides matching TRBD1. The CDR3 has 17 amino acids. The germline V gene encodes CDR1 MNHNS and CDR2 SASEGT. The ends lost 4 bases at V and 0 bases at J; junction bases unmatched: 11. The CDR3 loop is CASSGSRRDRTNYGYTF. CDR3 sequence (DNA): TGTGCCAGCAGTGGCTCACGGAGGGACAGAACTAACTATGGCTACACCTTC.

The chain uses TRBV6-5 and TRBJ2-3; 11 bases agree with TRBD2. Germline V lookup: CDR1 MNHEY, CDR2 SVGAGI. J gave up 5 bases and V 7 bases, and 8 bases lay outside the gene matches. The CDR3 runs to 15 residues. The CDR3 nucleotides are TGTGCCAGCAATCCTAGCGGGAGGCCGATAGATACGCAGTATTTT. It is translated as CASNPSGRPIDTQYF.

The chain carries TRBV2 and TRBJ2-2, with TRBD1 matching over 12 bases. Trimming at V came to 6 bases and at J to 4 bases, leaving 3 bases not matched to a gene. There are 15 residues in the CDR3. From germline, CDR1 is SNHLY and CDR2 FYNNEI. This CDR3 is CASRGDRGPTGELFF. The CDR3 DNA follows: TGTGCCAGCAGGGGGGACAGGGGGCCCACCGGGGAGCTGTTTTTT.

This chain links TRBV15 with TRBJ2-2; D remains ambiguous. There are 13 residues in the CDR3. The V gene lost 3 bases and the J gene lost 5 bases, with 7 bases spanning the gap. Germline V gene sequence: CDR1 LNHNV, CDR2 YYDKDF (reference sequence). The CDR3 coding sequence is TGTGCCACCAGCAGTGCCGGTACCGGGGAGCTGTTTTTT. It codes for CATSSAGTGELFF.

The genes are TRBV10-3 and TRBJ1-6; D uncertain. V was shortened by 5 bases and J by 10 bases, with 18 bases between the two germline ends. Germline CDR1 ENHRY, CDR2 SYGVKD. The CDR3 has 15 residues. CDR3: CAISPDWAFGSPLHF. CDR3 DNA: TGTGCCATCAGTCCAGACTGGGCCTTCGGGTCACCCCTCCACTTT.

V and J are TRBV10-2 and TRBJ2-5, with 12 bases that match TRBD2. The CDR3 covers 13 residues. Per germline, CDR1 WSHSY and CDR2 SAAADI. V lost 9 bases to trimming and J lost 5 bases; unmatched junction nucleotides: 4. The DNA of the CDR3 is TGCGCCAGTGCGACTAGCGGGAGCGAGACCCAGTACTTC. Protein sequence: CASATSGSETQYF.

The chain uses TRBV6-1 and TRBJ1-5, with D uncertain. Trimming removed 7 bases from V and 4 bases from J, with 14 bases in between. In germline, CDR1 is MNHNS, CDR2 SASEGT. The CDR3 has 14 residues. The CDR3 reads CASTVGGRNQPQHF. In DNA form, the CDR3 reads TGTGCCAGCACGGTTGGCGGCAGGAATCAGCCCCAGCATTTT.

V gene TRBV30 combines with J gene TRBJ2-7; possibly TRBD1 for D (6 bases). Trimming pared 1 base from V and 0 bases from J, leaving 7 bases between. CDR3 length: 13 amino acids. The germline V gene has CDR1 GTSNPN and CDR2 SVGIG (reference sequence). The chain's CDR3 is CAWSGRGSYEQYF. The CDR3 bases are TGTGCCTGGAGTGGCAGGGGCTCCTACGAGCAGTACTTC.

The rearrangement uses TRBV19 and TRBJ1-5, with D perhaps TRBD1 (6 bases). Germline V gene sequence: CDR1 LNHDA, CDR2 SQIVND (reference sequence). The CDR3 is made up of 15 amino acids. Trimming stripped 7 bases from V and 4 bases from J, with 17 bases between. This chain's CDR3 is CASTPEGGRNQPQHF. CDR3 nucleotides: TGTGCCAGTACCCCCGAGGGGGGCAGGAATCAGCCCCAGCATTTT. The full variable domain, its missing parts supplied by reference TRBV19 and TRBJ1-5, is DGGITQSPKYLFRKEGQNVTLSCEQNLNHDAMYWYRQDPGQGLRLIYYSQIVNDFQKGDIAEGYSVSREKKESFPLTVTSAQKNPTAFYLCASTPEGGRNQPQHFGDGTRLSIL.

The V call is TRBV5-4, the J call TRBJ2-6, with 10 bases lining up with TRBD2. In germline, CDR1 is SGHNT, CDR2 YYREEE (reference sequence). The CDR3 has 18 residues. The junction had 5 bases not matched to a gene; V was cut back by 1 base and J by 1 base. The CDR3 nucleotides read TGTGCCAGCAGCTTGTCTAGCGGGAGAGGATCTGGGGCCAACGTCCTGACTTTC. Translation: CASSLSSGRGSGANVLTF.

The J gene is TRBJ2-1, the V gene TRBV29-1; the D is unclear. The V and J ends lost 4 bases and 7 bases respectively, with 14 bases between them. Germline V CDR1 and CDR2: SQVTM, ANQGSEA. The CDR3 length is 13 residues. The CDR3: CSVGSRSRNEQFF. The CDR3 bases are TGCAGCGTTGGATCCCGGTCTCGGAATGAGCAGTTCTTC.